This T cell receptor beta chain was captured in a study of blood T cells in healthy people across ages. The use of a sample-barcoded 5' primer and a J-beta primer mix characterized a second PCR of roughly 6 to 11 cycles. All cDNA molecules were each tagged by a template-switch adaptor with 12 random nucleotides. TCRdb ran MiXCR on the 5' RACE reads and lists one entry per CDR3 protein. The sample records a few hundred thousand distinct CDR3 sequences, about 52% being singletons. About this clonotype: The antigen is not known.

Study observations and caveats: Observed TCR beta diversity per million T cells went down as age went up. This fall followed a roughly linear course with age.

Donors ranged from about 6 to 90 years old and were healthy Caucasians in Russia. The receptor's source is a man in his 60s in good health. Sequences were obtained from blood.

The CDR3 DNA reads as TGTGCCAGCAGCCGGACAGGGGGATACGCAGATACGCAGTATTTT. Protein sequence: CASSRTGGYADTQYF. The rearrangement links TRBV11-2 to TRBJ2-3; the match to TRBD1 covers 10 bases. This CDR3 contains 15 residues. Looked up from germline, CDR1 is SGHAT and CDR2 is FQNNGV. V shed 5 bases and J 4 bases; nucleotides not matched to a gene: 6.